Each of the 11 T cell receptor beta chains below was sequenced from the same sample in a study of early T cells in non-severe SARS-CoV-2 infection. TCRdb re-derived calls from the 5' RACE reads in MiXCR, one entry per CDR3 protein. The sample holds 98,000 or so distinct CDR3 sequences, approximately 10% seen once. The sequencing input was whole blood. The receptors here all came from an adult who was a healthcare worker with PCR-confirmed SARS-CoV-2 infection or an uninfected control (not recorded which).

The sample holds a few counts of this clonotype. The J gene is TRBJ2-1, the V gene TRBV20-1; D perhaps matches TRBD2 (6 bases). V was cut by 3 bases and J by 9 bases, with 18 bases left in between. Germline-derived CDR1 and CDR2 are DFQATT and SNEGSKA (reference sequence). This CDR3 region has 14 residues. The CDR3 spells CSAREGSIFVEQFF. In nucleotides, the CDR3 is TGCAGTGCTAGGGAGGGCTCGATCTTTGTTGAGCAGTTCTTC.

This rearrangement joins TRBV5-1 to TRBJ2-7; D not resolved. The CDR3 loop spans 12 amino acids. Between the trimmed V and J ends, which lost 0 bases and 6 bases, there was a span of 7 bases. Germline V gene data show CDR1 as SGHRS and CDR2 as YFSETQ. The DNA for the CDR3 is TGCGCCAGCAGCTTGGGGGGTTCCGAGCAGTACTTC. It yields the protein CASSLGGSEQYF.

Points on this clonotype: At one end, the junction sequence differs from germline, possibly due to a read error. The chain combines TRBV7-7 with TRBJ2-7; D is undetermined. The CDR3 is 14 amino acids. The germline V gene encodes CDR1 SSHAT and CDR2 FNYEAQ (reference sequence). CDR3 bases: TGTGCTAGCAGCTTAGGTGGGCCCCCCTACGAGCAGTACTTC. Protein sequence: CASSLGGPPYEQYF. The full variable domain, with the rest looked up from reference TRBV7-7 and TRBJ2-7, is GAGVSQSPRYKVTKRGQDVTLRCDPISSHATLYWYQQALGQGPEFLTYFNYEAQPDKSGLPSDRFSAERPEGSISTLTIQRTEQRDSAMYRCASSLGGPPYEQYFGPGTRLTVT.

This clonotype showed up many times. V usage is TRBV7-2 and J usage is TRBJ1-2, with 7 bases fitting TRBD1. CDR1 SGHTA and CDR2 FQGNSA come from the germline V gene. V shed 0 bases and J 7 bases; nucleotides not matched to a gene: 5. The CDR3 has 14 amino acids. CDR3 residues: CASSLATGNPGYTF. The DNA for the CDR3 is TGTGCCAGCAGCTTAGCGACAGGGAACCCTGGCTACACCTTC.

This clonotype was found many times. This rearrangement joins TRBV7-3 to TRBJ1-1, with D uncertain. V lost 2 bases and J lost 4, with 11 bases in between. The CDR3 covers 14 residues. The germline V gene has CDR1 SGHTA and CDR2 FQGTGA. CDR3 residues: CASSLLSVGTEAFF. The CDR3 DNA is TGTGCCAGCAGCTTATTGTCAGTCGGCACTGAAGCTTTCTTT. Drawing the rest from reference TRBV7-3 and TRBJ1-1, the complete variable domain is GAGVSQTPSNKVTEKGKYVELRCDPISGHTALYWYRQSLGQGPEFLIYFQGTGAADDSGLPNDRFFAVRPEGSVSTLKIQRTERGDSAVYLCASSLLSVGTEAFFGQGTRLTVV.

This clonotype was observed many times. Here the CDR3 reads CAGGLAGNNEQFF. As DNA, the CDR3 is TGTGCCGGGGGACTAGCGGGGAACAATGAGCAGTTCTTC. This rearrangement joins TRBV7-2 to TRBJ2-1; 13 bases match TRBD2. Germline V gene sequence: CDR1 SGHTA, CDR2 FQGNSA. With 11 bases clipped from V and 5 bases from J, the junction kept 3 bases outside the gene matches. This CDR3 is built from 13 residues.

To note about this clonotype: One end of the junction does not line up with germline, which may come from a read error. The chain uses TRBV7-7 and TRBJ2-7; D not certain. The germline V gene has CDR1 SSHAT and CDR2 FNYEAQ (reference sequence). The CDR3 is made up of 14 amino acids. CDR3 protein: CASSPIEVSSEQYF. The CDR3 DNA reads as TGTGCCAGCAGCCCCATAGAGGTCTCCTCCGAGCAGTACTTC.

This clonotype was seen at least ten times. The V call is TRBV13, the J call TRBJ2-1; 8 bases match TRBD2. Germline V gene sequence: CDR1 PRHDT, CDR2 FYEKMQ (reference sequence). J was trimmed by 8 bases and V by 1 base; bases with no gene match: 4. CDR3 size: 14 residues. In DNA form, the CDR3 reads TGTGCCAGCAGCTTAGCGGGAGGGAACCATGAGCAGTTCTTC. Protein product: CASSLAGGNHEQFF.

The chain uses TRBV29-1 and TRBJ1-1; D ambiguous. V dropped 4 bases and J dropped 1 base, with 10 bases sitting between them. The CDR3 spans 13 residues. From germline, CDR1 is SQVTM and CDR2 ANQGSEA. CDR3 amino acids: CSVGLAANTEAFF. The CDR3 coding sequence is TGCAGCGTTGGATTGGCAGCGAACACTGAAGCTTTCTTT.

This clonotype was seen a handful of times. The rearrangement joins TRBV6-5 to TRBJ2-7; D perhaps matches TRBD1 (5 bases). V lost 2 bases to trimming and J lost 3 bases, with 5 bases between them. This CDR3 has 12 amino acids. The V gene's germline CDR1 is MNHEY and CDR2 SVGAGI. DNA of the CDR3: TGTGCCAGCAGTTACGACAGCTACGAGCAGTACTTC. Translation gives CASSYDSYEQYF.

There are a few counts of this clonotype. DNA for the CDR3: TGTGCCAGCAGCCCCAGGGGGTCGGGCACTGAAGCTTTCTTT. Its protein is CASSPRGSGTEAFF. The chain uses TRBV9 and TRBJ1-1; 7 nucleotides match TRBD1. The CDR3 is 14 residues long. The germline V gene has CDR1 SGDLS and CDR2 YYNGEE. Trimming took 4 bases from V and 4 from J; bases not matched to a gene: 7.